Each of the 9 T cell receptor beta chains below was sequenced from the same sample in a study of T cell responses to AZD1222 COVID-19 vaccine. The method was immunoSEQ multiplex PCR; TCRdb's version includes in-frame clones alone and lacks a portion of them. The sample has roughly 270,000 clones, 94% seen once. Sequencing used peripheral blood, obtained 28 days after the second AZD1222 dose. Receptor source: an adult who received the AZD1222 COVID-19 vaccine.

The rearrangement links TRBV30 to TRBJ2-7; D is perhaps TRBD1 (5 bases). CDR1 is GTSNPN and CDR2 is SVGIG in the germline V gene (reference sequence). The V end lost 3 bases, the J end lost 0 bases, and 9 bases lay between the germline ends. The CDR3 sequence is 13 residues long. The CDR3: CAWRGRVSYEQYF. CDR3 bases: TGTGCCTGGAGGGGCAGGGTCTCCTACGAGCAGTACTTC.

This clone was seen a few times. The chain recombines TRBV25-1 with TRBJ1-2; D is unclear. The V gene lost 2 bases and the J gene lost 0 bases, with 1 base spanning the gap. From germline, CDR1 is MGHDK and CDR2 SYGVNS. The CDR3 covers 12 residues. Here the CDR3 DNA reads TGTGCCAGCAGTGAAACTAACTATGGCTACACCTTC. Encoded protein: CASSETNYGYTF.

The gene calls are TRBV5-1 and TRBJ1-1, with D perhaps TRBD1 (6 bases). V lost 3 bases and J 1 base, leaving 13 bases between the germline ends. This CDR3 contains 15 residues. Germline V gene data show CDR1 as SGHRS and CDR2 as YFSETQ. The CDR3 sequence: CASSYIPDRNTEAFF. The CDR3 DNA reads TGCGCCAGCAGCTACATACCGGACAGGAACACTGAAGCTTTCTTT.

The rearrangement links TRBV18 to TRBJ2-2, with TRBD1 identical over 8 bases. The germline V gene has CDR1 KGHSH and CDR2 LQKENI. The CDR3 length is 15 residues. The V gene end was trimmed by 6 bases and the J gene end by 4 bases; junction bases not matched to a gene: 7. The CDR3 reads CASSLGQGRTGELFF. The CDR3 bases are TGTGCCAGCTCTCTCGGACAGGGTCGCACCGGGGAGCTGTTTTTT.

The chain recombines TRBV28 with TRBJ1-5, with 8 bases fitting TRBD1. The trim removed 3 bases at V and 3 bases at J, leaving 10 bases unmatched. This CDR3 has 17 amino acids. Germline V gene sequence: CDR1 MDHEN, CDR2 SYDVKM. CDR3 nucleotides: TGTGCCAGCAGTTTCCGGTGGGGCAGGGGGCACAATCAGCCCCAGCATTTT. This encodes CASSFRWGRGHNQPQHF.

This chain uses TRBV18 with TRBJ1-2, with unresolved D. The CDR3 is 13 amino acids. Germline loops: CDR1 KGHSH, CDR2 LQKENI. V was cut by 2 bases and J by 8 bases, with 12 bases left in between. CDR3 in DNA: TGTGCCAGCTCACCAGAGGAGGTTGGAGGCTACACCTTC. It codes for CASSPEEVGGYTF. Full variable domain (rest looked up from reference TRBV18 and TRBJ1-2): NAGVMQNPRHLVRRRGQEARLRCSPMKGHSHVYWYRQLPEEGLKFMVYLQKENIIDESGMPKERFSAEFPKEGPSILRIQQVVRGDSAAYFCASSPEEVGGYTFGSGTRLTVV.

The chain couples TRBV15 to TRBJ2-7; D not certain. The length of the CDR3 is 14 residues. Trimming stripped 3 bases from V and 0 bases from J, with 9 bases between. Looked up from germline, CDR1 is LNHNV and CDR2 is YYDKDF (reference sequence). The CDR3 DNA reads TGTGCCACCAGCAGTAAGCGATCCTCCTACGAGCAGTACTTC. It yields the protein CATSSKRSSYEQYF. The full variable domain, rest sourced from reference TRBV15 and TRBJ2-7, is DAMVIQNPRYQVTQFGKPVTLSCSQTLNHNVMYWYQQKSSQAPKLLFHYYDKDFNNEADTPDNFQSRRPNTSFCFLDIRSPGLGDTAMYLCATSSKRSSYEQYFGPGTRLTVT.

This clone was recorded only once. This chain joins TRBV6-2 or TRBV6-3 and TRBJ2-1; 10 nucleotides agree with TRBD2. In germline, CDR1 is MNHEY, CDR2 SVGEGT. The CDR3 runs 20 residues. The V and J ends lost 0 bases and 8 bases, in that order; junction bases with no gene match: 19. The CDR3 DNA reads TGTGCCAGCAGTTACTCGAGGGCTAGCGGGAGTTTAGTAATGGTGGATGAGCAGTTCTTC. This gives the protein CASSYSRASGSLVMVDEQFF.

The chain is built from TRBV27 and TRBJ2-5; 8 bases map to TRBD2. The CDR3 is 15 residues long. V dropped 5 bases and J dropped 4; count of bases not matched to a gene: 9. CDR1 MNHEY and CDR2 SMNVEV come from the germline V gene (reference sequence). CDR3 residues: CASSHGIRGGETQYF. CDR3 DNA sequence: TGTGCCAGCAGTCACGGGATCCGGGGGGGAGAGACCCAGTACTTC.